Included here is one TCR beta chain sequence, with context. Its antigen is still unknown. A 5'RACE template-switching step, the method used to make TCR cDNA, added a universal primer site and UMIs. TCRdb called the 5' RACE reads again in MiXCR, with one record for every CDR3 protein. Here the sample spans hundreds of thousands of distinct CDR3 sequences, under 20% being singletons. The data were obtained in a study of T cells after yellow fever vaccination. Study at large: Some fractions had low cell numbers, and these were prepared with SMART-Seq v4 Ultra Low Input.

General observations from the study: The study re-detected most primary-vaccination clones after the booster (about 95% CD4, roughly 88% CD8). Peaking faster, on day 5 versus 15, the secondary response was nonetheless weaker.

This receptor was taken from a man between 18 and 35 years old who received the YFV17D yellow fever vaccine. The sequences come from PBMCs, collected before the yellow fever booster vaccination.

The CDR3 DNA reads TGCAGCACCGGACAGGGAGCGGAGCAGTTCTTC. Protein product: CSTGQGAEQFF. This sequence joins TRBV29-1 and TRBJ2-1; 8 bases are shared with TRBD1. Germline CDR1 reads SQVTM; CDR2 reads ANQGSEA. This CDR3 comprises 11 residues. Germline trimming cut 8 bases from V and 10 bases from J; bases unmatched to any gene: 7.